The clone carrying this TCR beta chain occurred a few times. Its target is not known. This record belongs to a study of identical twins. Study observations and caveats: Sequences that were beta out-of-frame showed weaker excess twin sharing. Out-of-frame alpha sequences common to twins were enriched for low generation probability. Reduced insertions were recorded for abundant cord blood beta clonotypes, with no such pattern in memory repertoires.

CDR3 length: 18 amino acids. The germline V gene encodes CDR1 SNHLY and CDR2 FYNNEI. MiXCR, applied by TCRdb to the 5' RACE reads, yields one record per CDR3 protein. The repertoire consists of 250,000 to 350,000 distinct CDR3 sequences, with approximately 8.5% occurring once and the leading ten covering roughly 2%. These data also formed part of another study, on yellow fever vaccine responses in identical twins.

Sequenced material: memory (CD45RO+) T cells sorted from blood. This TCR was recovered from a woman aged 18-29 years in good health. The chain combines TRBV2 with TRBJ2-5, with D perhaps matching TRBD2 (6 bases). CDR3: CTFSAAGWNNGLNGAQYF. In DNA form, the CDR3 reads TGTACCTTCAGCGCCGCGGGGTGGAATAACGGTTTGAATGGGGCCCAGTACTTC.